A selection of T cell receptor beta chains follows, all from one sample in a study of cytomegalovirus exposure and HLA in healthy donors. The method was immunoSEQ multiplex PCR; TCRdb's version includes in-frame clones alone and lacks a portion of them. The sample yields a few hundred thousand clones, roughly 70% seen once. Sequenced: PBMCs. Receptors originate from a female donor in good health and CMV-seronegative. CDR3s include the opening cysteine and the closing phenylalanine or tryptophan. Fields, in order: V gene, J gene, clone size, D gene, CDR3 DNA, CDR3 protein. The D gene is left open where the match is weak. Rows may omit the clone size; those that give it use once, few, many or a size class.

>TRBV7-9|TRBJ2-2|.|.
TGTGCCAGCAGCCTAGAGGGGCTCCCACGGGGGGAGCTGTTTTTT
CASSLEGLPRGELFF
>TRBV15|TRBJ1-2|few|.
TGTGCCACCAGCAGAGATCGAGGGAGTCCCTATGGCTACACCTTC
CATSRDRGSPYGYTF
>TRBV5-6|TRBJ2-3|.|.
TGTGCCAGCAGCTTCCTAGGTCGCACAGATACGCAGTATTTT
CASSFLGRTDTQYF
>TRBV10-3|TRBJ1-5|.|TRBD1
TGTGCCATCAGTGAGTCGACTCCAGGGGGAAATCAGCCCCAGCATTTT
CAISESTPGGNQPQHF
>TRBV7-9|TRBJ1-1|.|TRBD1
TGTGCCAGCAGTCGTCAGGGGGCCGTGAACACTGAAGCTTTCTTT
CASSRQGAVNTEAFF
>TRBV28|TRBJ2-1|.|TRBD1
TGTGCCACCGGACAGGGGGAACGGAATGAGCAGTTCTTC
CATGQGERNEQFF
>TRBV7-8|TRBJ2-2|.|TRBD2
TGTGCCAGCAGCACCCAAAAGCGGGAGGTGAACACCGGGGAGCTGTTTTTT
CASSTQKREVNTGELFF
>TRBV6-6|TRBJ2-5|.|.
TGTGCCAGCACCCGCGGAGAAGAGACCCAGTACTTC
CASTRGEETQYF
>TRBV2|TRBJ2-7|.|TRBD2
TGTGCCAGCAGTGAAGCTCCACTAGCGGGGAGAACCTACGAGCAGTACTTC
CASSEAPLAGRTYEQYF
>TRBV29-1|TRBJ1-2|.|.
TGCAGCGTGGAAGACAATCGCTACACCTTC
CSVEDNRYTF
>TRBV7-7|TRBJ2-5|.|TRBD2
TGTGCTAGCAGCTTAGGACTAGCGGGGAGCCGAGGCCAAGAGACCCAGTACTTC
CASSLGLAGSRGQETQYF
>TRBV18|TRBJ2-3|.|.
TGTGCCAGCTCACCACTCCCCGCAGATACGCAGTATTTT
CASSPLPADTQYF
>TRBV11-3|TRBJ2-7|.|TRBD2
TGTGCCAGCAGCTTAGCGAAGCGGGAGGGCCTTCGTAGCTCCTACGAGCAGTACTTC
CASSLAKREGLRSSYEQYF
>TRBV11-2|TRBJ2-7|.|.
TGTGCCAGCAGCTCCATAGGGGGCGAGCAGTACTTC
CASSSIGGEQYF
>TRBV2|TRBJ2-7|.|.
TGTGCCAGCGGCCACGGCGGGGGCGGCGAGCAGTACTTC
CASGHGGGGEQYF
>TRBV5-1|TRBJ2-7|few|.
TGCGCCAGCAGCCCGTCCGGCGGGACCAACTACGAGCAGTACTTC
CASSPSGGTNYEQYF
>TRBV11-2|TRBJ1-4|.|TRBD1
TGTGCCAGCAGCCAGGGGGTCAGTCTTAATGAAAAACTGTTTTTT
CASSQGVSLNEKLFF
>TRBV28|TRBJ2-7|.|.
TGTGCCAGCAGTTTACCCCTGCGGCAAGCGGTACCCTCCTACGAGCAGTACTTC
CASSLPLRQAVPSYEQYF